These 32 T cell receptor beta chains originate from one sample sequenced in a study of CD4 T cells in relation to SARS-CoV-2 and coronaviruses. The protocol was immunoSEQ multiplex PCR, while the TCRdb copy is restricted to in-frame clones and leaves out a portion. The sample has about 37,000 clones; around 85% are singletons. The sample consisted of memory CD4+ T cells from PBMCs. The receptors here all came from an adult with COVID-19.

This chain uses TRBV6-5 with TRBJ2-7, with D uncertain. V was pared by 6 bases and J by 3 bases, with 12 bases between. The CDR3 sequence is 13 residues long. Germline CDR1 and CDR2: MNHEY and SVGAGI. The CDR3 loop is CASRRQTDYEQYF. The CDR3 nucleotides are TGTGCCAGCAGACGACAAACCGACTACGAGCAGTACTTC.

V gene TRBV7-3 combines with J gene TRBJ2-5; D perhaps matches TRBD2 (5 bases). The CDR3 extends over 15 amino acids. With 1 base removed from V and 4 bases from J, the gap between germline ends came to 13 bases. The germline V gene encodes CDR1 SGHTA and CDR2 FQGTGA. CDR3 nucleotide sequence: TGTGCCAGCAGCTTAAGTGGGATCGGGGTAGAGACCCAGTACTTC. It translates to CASSLSGIGVETQYF. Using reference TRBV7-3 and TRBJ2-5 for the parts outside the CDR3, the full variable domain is GAGVSQTPSNKVTEKGKYVELRCDPISGHTALYWYRQSLGQGPEFLIYFQGTGAADDSGLPNDRFFAVRPEGSVSTLKIQRTERGDSAVYLCASSLSGIGVETQYFGPGTRLLVL.

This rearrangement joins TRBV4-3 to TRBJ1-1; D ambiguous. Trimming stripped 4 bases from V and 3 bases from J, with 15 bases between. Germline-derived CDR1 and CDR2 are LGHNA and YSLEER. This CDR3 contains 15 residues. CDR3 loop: CASSRGDVGYTEAFF. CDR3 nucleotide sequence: TGCGCCAGCAGCCGTGGAGATGTGGGCTACACTGAAGCTTTCTTT.

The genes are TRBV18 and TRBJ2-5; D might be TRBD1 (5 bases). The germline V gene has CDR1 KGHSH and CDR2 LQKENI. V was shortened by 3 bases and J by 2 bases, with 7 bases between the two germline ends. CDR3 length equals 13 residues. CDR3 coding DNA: TGTGCCAGCTCACCGAGACAGCAAGAGACCCAGTACTTC. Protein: CASSPRQQETQYF.

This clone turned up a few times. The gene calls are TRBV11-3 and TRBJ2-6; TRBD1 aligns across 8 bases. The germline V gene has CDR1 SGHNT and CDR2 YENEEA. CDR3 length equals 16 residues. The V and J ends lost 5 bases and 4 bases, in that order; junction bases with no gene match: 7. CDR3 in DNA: TGTGCCAGCAGCGGACAGGGATCCTCCGGGGCCAACGTCCTGACTTTC. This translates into CASSGQGSSGANVLTF. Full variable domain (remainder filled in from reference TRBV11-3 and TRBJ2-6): EAGVVQSPRYKIIEKKQPVAFWCNPISGHNTLYWYLQNLGQGPELLIRYENEEAVDDSQLPKDRFSAERLKGVDSTLKIQPAELGDSAVYLCASSGQGSSGANVLTFGAGSRLTVL.

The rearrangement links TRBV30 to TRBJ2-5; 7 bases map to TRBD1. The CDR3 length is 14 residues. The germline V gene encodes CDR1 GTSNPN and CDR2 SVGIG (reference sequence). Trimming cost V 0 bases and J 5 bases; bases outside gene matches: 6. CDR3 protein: CAWSVLVQGETQYF. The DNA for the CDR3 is TGTGCCTGGAGTGTATTGGTACAGGGGGAGACCCAGTACTTC. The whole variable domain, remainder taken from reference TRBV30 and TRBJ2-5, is SQTIHQWPATLVQPVGSPLSLECTVEGTSNPNLYWYRQAAGRGLQLLFYSVGIGQISSEVPQNLSASRPQDRQFILSSKKLLLSDSGFYLCAWSVLVQGETQYFGPGTRLLVL.

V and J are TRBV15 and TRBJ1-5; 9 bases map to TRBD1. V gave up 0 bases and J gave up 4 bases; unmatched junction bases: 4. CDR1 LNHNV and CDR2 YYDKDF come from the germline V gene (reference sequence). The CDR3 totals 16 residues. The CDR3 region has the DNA TGTGCCACCAGCAGAGAGACAGGGGGGGGGAATCAGCCCCAGCATTTT. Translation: CATSRETGGGNQPQHF.

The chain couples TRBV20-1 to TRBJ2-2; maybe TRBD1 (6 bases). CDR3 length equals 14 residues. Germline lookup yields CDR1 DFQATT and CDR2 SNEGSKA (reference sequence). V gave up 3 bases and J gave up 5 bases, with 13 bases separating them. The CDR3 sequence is CSASPGGRTGELFF. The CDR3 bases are TGCAGTGCTAGTCCTGGGGGCAGGACCGGGGAGCTGTTTTTT.

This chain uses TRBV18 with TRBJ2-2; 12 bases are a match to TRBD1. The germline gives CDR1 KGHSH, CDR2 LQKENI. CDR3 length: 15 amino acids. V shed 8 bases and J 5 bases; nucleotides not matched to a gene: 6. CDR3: CASPGTGGDTGELFF. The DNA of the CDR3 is TGTGCCAGCCCGGGGACAGGGGGCGATACCGGGGAGCTGTTTTTT.

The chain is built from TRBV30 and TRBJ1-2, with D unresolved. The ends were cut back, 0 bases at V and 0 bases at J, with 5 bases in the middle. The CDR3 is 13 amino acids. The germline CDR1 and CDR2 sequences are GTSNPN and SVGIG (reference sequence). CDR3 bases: TGTGCCTGGAGTGTAAACGCTAACTATGGCTACACCTTC. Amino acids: CAWSVNANYGYTF. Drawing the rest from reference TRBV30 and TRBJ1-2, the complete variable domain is SQTIHQWPATLVQPVGSPLSLECTVEGTSNPNLYWYRQAAGRGLQLLFYSVGIGQISSEVPQNLSASRPQDRQFILSSKKLLLSDSGFYLCAWSVNANYGYTFGSGTRLTVV.

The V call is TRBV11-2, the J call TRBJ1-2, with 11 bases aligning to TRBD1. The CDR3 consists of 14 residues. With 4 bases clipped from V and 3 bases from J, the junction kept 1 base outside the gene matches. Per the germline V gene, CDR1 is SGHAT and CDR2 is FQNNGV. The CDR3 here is CASSWTGGDYGYTF. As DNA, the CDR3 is TGTGCCAGCAGCTGGACAGGGGGCGACTATGGCTACACCTTC.

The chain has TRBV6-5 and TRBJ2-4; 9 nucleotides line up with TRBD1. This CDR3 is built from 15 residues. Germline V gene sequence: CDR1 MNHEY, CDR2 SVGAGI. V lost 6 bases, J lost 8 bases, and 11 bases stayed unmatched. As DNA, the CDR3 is TGTGCCAGCAGACCACAGGGGGCGCGAGGGGACATTCAGTACTTC. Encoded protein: CASRPQGARGDIQYF.

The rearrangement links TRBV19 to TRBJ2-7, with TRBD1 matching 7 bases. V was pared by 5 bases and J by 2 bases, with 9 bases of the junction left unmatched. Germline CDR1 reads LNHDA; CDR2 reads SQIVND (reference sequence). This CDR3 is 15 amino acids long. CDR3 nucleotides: TGTGCCAGTAGTCCTACAGGGGTATATCCCTACGAGCAGTACTTC. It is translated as CASSPTGVYPYEQYF.

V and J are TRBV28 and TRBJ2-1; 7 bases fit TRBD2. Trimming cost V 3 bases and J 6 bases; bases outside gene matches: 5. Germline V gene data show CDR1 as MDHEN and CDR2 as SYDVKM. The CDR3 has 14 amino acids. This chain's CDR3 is CASSLREPSNEQFF. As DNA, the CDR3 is TGTGCCAGCAGTTTGCGGGAGCCTAGCAATGAGCAGTTCTTC.

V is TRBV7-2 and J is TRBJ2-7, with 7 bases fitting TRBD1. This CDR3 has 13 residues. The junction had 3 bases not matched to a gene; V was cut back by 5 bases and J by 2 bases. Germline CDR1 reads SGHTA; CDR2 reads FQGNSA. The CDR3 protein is CASSPDRAYEQYF. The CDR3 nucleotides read TGTGCCAGCAGCCCAGACAGGGCCTACGAGCAGTACTTC.

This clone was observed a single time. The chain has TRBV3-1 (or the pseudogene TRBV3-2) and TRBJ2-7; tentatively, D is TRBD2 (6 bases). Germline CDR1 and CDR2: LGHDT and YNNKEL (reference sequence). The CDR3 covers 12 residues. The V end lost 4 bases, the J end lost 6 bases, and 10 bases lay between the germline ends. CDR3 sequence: CASSLPGVEQYF. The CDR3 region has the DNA TGTGCCAGCAGCCTCCCGGGGGTCGAGCAGTACTTC.

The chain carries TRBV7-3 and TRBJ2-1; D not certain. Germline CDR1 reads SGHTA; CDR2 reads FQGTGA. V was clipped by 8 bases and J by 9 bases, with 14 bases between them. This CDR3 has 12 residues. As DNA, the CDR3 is TGTGCCAGCGGAAGCTCCAGTGGTGAGCAGTTCTTC. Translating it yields CASGSSSGEQFF.

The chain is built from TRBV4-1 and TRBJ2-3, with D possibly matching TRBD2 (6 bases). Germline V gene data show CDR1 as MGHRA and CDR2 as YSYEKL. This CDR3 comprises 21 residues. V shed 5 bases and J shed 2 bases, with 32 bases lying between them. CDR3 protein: CASSAPGTLHPHILYTDTQYF. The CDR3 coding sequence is TGCGCCAGCAGCGCCCCCGGGACTCTACACCCCCATATACTCTACACAGATACGCAGTATTTT.

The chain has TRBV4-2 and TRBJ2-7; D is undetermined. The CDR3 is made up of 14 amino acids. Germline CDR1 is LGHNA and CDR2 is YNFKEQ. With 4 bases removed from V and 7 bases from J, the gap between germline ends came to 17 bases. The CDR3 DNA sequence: TGTGCCAGCAGCCGCATAGGCAGATCCTTGGAGCAGTACTTC. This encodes CASSRIGRSLEQYF.

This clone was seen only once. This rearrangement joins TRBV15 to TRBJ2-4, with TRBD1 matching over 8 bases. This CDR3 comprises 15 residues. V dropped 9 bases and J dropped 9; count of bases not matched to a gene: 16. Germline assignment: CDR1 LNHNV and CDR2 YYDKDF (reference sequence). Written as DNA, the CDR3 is TGTGCCACAGAAACCCGGGACAGGTCCCCACGCATTCAGTACTTC. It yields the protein CATETRDRSPRIQYF.

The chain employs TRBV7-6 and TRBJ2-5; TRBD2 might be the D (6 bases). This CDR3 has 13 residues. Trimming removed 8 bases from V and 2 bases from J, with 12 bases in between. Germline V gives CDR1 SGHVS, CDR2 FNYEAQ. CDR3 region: CASGTGAQETQYF. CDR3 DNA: TGTGCCAGCGGGACGGGAGCGCAAGAGACCCAGTACTTC.

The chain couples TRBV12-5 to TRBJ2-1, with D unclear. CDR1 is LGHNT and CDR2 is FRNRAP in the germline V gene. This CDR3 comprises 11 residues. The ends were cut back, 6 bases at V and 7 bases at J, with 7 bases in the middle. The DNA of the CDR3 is TGTGCTAGTGGCTGGAGAAATGAGCAGTTCTTC. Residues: CASGWRNEQFF.

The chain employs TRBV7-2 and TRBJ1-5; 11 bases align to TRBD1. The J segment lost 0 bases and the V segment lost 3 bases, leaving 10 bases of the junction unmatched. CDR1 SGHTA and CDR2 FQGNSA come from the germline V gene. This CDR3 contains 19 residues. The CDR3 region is CASSLRGGTGGYSNQPQHF. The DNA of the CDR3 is TGTGCCAGCAGCTTGCGTGGCGGGACAGGGGGATATAGCAATCAGCCCCAGCATTTT. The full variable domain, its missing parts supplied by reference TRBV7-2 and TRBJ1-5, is GAGVSQSPSNKVTEKGKDVELRCDPISGHTALYWYRQSLGQGLEFLIYFQGNSAPDKSGLPSDRFSAERTGGSVSTLTIQRTQQEDSAVYLCASSLRGGTGGYSNQPQHFGDGTRLSIL.

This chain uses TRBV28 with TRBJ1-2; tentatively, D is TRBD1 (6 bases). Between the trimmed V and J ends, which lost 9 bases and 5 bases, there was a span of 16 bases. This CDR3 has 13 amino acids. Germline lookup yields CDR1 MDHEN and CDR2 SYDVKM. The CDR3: CASLRGPIYGYTF. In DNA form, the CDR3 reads TGTGCCAGTCTCCGGGGGCCCATTTATGGCTACACCTTC.

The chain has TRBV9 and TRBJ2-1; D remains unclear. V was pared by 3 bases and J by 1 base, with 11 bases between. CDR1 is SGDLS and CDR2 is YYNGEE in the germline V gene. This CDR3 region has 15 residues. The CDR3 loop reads CASSAGTPSYNEQFF. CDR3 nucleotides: TGTGCCAGCAGCGCCGGTACTCCGTCCTACAATGAGCAGTTCTTC. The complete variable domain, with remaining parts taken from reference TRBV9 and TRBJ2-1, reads DSGVTQTPKHLITATGQRVTLRCSPRSGDLSVYWYQQSLDQGLQFLIQYYNGEERAKGNILERFSAQQFPDLHSELNLSSLELGDSALYFCASSAGTPSYNEQFFGPGTRLTVL.

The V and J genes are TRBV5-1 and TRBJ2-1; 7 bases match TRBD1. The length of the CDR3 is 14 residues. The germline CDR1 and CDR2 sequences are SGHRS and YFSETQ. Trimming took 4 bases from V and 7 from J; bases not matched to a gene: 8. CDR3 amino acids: CASSKGTANNEQFF. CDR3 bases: TGCGCCAGCAGCAAAGGGACAGCTAATAATGAGCAGTTCTTC.

The CDR3: CAWRPLGASTDTQYF. The CDR3 nucleotides are TGTGCCTGGAGGCCCCTGGGGGCTAGCACAGATACGCAGTATTTT. This chain connects TRBV30 to TRBJ2-3, with a possible D match to TRBD1 (6 bases). Germline V gene sequence: CDR1 GTSNPN, CDR2 SVGIG (reference sequence). V lost 3 bases, J lost 0 bases, and 13 bases lay in between. The CDR3 is 15 amino acids.

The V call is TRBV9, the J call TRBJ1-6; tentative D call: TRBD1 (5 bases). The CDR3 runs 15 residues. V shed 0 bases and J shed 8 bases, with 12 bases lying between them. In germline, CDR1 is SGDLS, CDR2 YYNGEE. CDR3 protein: CASSVDPGEDSPLHF. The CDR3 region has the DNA TGTGCCAGCAGCGTAGATCCGGGGGAGGATTCACCCCTCCACTTT.

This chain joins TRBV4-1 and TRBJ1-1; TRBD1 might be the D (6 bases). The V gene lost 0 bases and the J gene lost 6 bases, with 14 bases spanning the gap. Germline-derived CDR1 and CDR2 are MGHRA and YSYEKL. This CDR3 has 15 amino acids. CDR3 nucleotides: TGCGCCAGCAGCCAAGATGCGGCCAGGGGACCTGAAGCTTTCTTT. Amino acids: CASSQDAARGPEAFF.

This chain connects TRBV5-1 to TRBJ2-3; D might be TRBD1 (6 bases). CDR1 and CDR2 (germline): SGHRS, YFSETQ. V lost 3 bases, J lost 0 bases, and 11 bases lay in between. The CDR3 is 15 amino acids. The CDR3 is CASSSYTGSTDTQYF. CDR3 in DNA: TGCGCCAGCAGCTCATACACAGGGAGCACAGATACGCAGTATTTT.

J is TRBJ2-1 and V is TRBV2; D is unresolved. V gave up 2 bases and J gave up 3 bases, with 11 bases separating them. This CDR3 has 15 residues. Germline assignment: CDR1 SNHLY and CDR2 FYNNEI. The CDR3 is CASSENSGVYNEQFF. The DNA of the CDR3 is TGTGCCAGCAGTGAAAACAGTGGAGTCTACAATGAGCAGTTCTTC.

CDR3 nucleotide sequence: TGTGCCAGCAGCGGACGTGACAGGACTTCCTACGAGCAGTACTTC. Encoded protein: CASSGRDRTSYEQYF. The genes are TRBV28 and TRBJ2-7; perhaps TRBD1 as D (6 bases). V gave up 6 bases and J gave up 1 base, with 16 bases separating them. The CDR3 is 15 residues long. Germline assignment: CDR1 MDHEN and CDR2 SYDVKM.